The 24 T cell receptor beta chains reported below all come from one sample, sequenced in a study of blood T cell repertoires in COVID-19. Method: immunoSEQ multiplex PCR; TCRdb's copy keeps in-frame clones and lacks some. The sample holds about 69,000 clones, around 77% seen once. The sequenced sample consisted of peripheral blood. The receptors originated from a man aged 60 to 69 with acute or convalescent COVID-19.

This rearrangement joins TRBV7-9 to TRBJ1-1; 8 nucleotides match TRBD1. CDR1 and CDR2 (germline): SEHNR, FQNEAQ (reference sequence). After removal of 5 bases from V and 7 bases from J, the junction contained 6 bases not matched to a gene. This CDR3 has 13 residues. CDR3 DNA: TGTGCCAGCAGCACGGGACAGGCCTATGAAGCTTTCTTT. Its protein product is CASSTGQAYEAFF.

The chain carries TRBV5-4 and TRBJ1-2; 9 positions match TRBD1. Losses at the gene ends were 6 bases for V and 5 bases for J; bases not matched to a gene: 11. CDR3 size: 15 residues. Germline CDR1 is SGHNT and CDR2 is YYREEE (reference sequence). Written as DNA, the CDR3 is TGTGCCAGCACCAGAAAATTGGACAGGGGATATGGCTACACCTTC. It codes for CASTRKLDRGYGYTF. Full variable domain (remainder filled in from reference TRBV5-4 and TRBJ1-2): ETGVTQSPTHLIKTRGQQVTLRCSSQSGHNTVSWYQQALGQGPQFIFQYYREEENGRGNFPPRFSGLQFPNYSSELNVNALELDDSALYLCASTRKLDRGYGYTFGSGTRLTVV.

V usage is TRBV19 and J usage is TRBJ1-4; D gene unclear. Germline V CDR1 and CDR2: LNHDA, SQIVND (reference sequence). The CDR3 loop spans 12 amino acids. V was trimmed by 7 bases and J by 7 bases, leaving 10 bases between them. CDR3: CASKRSGEKLFF. CDR3 DNA sequence: TGTGCCAGTAAACGGTCGGGTGAAAAACTGTTTTTT.

V and J are TRBV10-3 and TRBJ2-7; no firm D call. V dropped 0 bases and J dropped 5 bases, with 8 bases sitting between them. The CDR3 sequence is 13 residues long. The germline CDR1 and CDR2 sequences are ENHRY and SYGVKD. As DNA, the CDR3 is TGTGCCATCAGTGAGTCCTGGCAAAACGAGCAGTACTTC. This sequence encodes CAISESWQNEQYF.

The sample holds a few counts of this clone. This chain joins TRBV12-3 or TRBV12-4 and TRBJ2-5; tentatively, D is TRBD2 (5 bases). Trimming left V 3 bases short and J 7 bases short, with 9 bases between. The CDR3 extends over 12 amino acids. The CDR3 protein is CASSLEVRTQYF. CDR3 in DNA: TGTGCCAGCAGTTTGGAGGTGCGGACCCAGTACTTC.

The chain carries TRBV5-1 and TRBJ2-2, with a tentative D call TRBD1 (6 bases). V lost 0 bases to trimming and J lost 6 bases, with 9 bases between them. The CDR3 length is 14 residues. Germline-derived CDR1 and CDR2 are SGHRS and YFSETQ. The CDR3 protein is CASSLDRAAGELFF. Written as DNA, the CDR3 is TGCGCCAGCAGCTTGGACAGGGCGGCCGGGGAGCTGTTTTTT.

This clone is a singleton in its sample. The V gene is TRBV5-1, the J gene TRBJ1-2, with 7 bases that match TRBD1. Germline values: CDR1 SGHRS, CDR2 YFSETQ. V lost 2 bases to trimming and J lost 8 bases; unmatched junction nucleotides: 3. CDR3 length: 12 amino acids. CDR3: CASSLTGEGYTF. CDR3 in DNA: TGCGCCAGCAGCTTAACAGGGGAGGGCTACACCTTC.

CDR3 DNA: TGTGCCAGCTCACCACAGGGGATCGGTGCAAACACTGAAGCTTTCTTT. Protein product: CASSPQGIGANTEAFF. The genes are TRBV18 and TRBJ1-1; perhaps TRBD1 as D (5 bases). Germline V gene lookup returns CDR1 KGHSH and CDR2 LQKENI. Trimming pared 1 base from V and 2 bases from J, leaving 14 bases between. The CDR3 sequence is 16 residues long.

V is TRBV6-7 and J is TRBJ1-3; D remains ambiguous. TRBV6-7 is recorded as an ORF, its role being uncertain. The CDR3 is made up of 18 amino acids. Trimming removed 2 bases from V and 0 bases from J, with 17 bases in between. The CDR3 DNA reads TGTGCCAGCAGTTACAGGAGAGTCCGGGGAGACTCTGGAAACACCATATATTTT. Translating it yields CASSYRRVRGDSGNTIYF.

The V and J genes are TRBV6-2 or TRBV6-3 and TRBJ1-5; TRBD1 might be the D (5 bases). The CDR3 is 15 amino acids. The V gene lost 5 bases and the J gene lost 0 bases, with 11 bases spanning the gap. From germline, CDR1 is MNHEY and CDR2 SVGEGT. The CDR3 region is CASSPGQVSNQPQHF. Here the CDR3 DNA reads TGTGCCAGCAGTCCCGGACAAGTTAGCAATCAGCCCCAGCATTTT.

This sequence joins TRBV7-9 and TRBJ2-1, with D perhaps TRBD1 (7 bases). V was clipped by 4 bases and J by 6 bases, with 16 bases between them. CDR1 is SEHNR and CDR2 is FQNEAQ in the germline V gene (reference sequence). The CDR3 spans 15 residues. The CDR3 region has the DNA TGTGCCAGCAGCTCCAACAGGGGAGGCAGCAATGAGCAGTTCTTC. Its protein product is CASSSNRGGSNEQFF.

This chain connects TRBV19 to TRBJ1-1; 7 nucleotides align to TRBD1. Germline loops: CDR1 LNHDA, CDR2 SQIVND (reference sequence). V shed 6 bases, J shed 1 base, and the junction held 8 bases outside the gene matches. This CDR3 is built from 15 residues. The CDR3 region has the DNA TGTGCCAGTAGCGGGACAGCCTGGGAGAACACTGAAGCTTTCTTT. Protein: CASSGTAWENTEAFF.

The rearrangement uses TRBV27 and TRBJ2-2; D gene ambiguous. The CDR3 totals 15 residues. Trimming cost V 1 base and J 2 bases, with 8 bases left between them. The germline gives CDR1 MNHEY, CDR2 SMNVEV (reference sequence). The CDR3 sequence is CASSLFSTNTGELFF. DNA for the CDR3: TGTGCCAGCAGTTTATTCTCTACTAACACCGGGGAGCTGTTTTTT.

This clone has only a few counts. This chain's CDR3 is CASSPPHYRATNEKLFF. The CDR3 region has the DNA TGTGCCAGCAGCCCTCCCCACTACAGGGCAACTAATGAAAAACTGTTTTTT. The chain recombines TRBV6-2 or TRBV6-3 with TRBJ1-4; possibly TRBD1 for D (6 bases). CDR3 length equals 17 residues. The ends were cut back, 6 bases at V and 0 bases at J, with 17 bases in the middle. CDR1 and CDR2 from the germline V gene are MNHEY and SVGEGT.

The chain is built from TRBV24-1 and TRBJ1-4, with D perhaps matching TRBD1 (6 bases). CDR1 is KGHDR, CDR2 SFDVKD, per germline. The CDR3 totals 13 residues. Trimming cost V 4 bases and J 7 bases, with 9 bases left between them. The CDR3 loop reads CATSEGGREKLFF. CDR3 sequence (DNA): TGTGCCACCAGTGAAGGGGGACGTGAAAAACTGTTTTTT.

Only a few counts were recorded for this clone. A junction boundary mismatches the germline segment, possibly from a read error. This chain's CDR3 is CASSLGNRGEYGYTF. The CDR3 nucleotides read TGTGCCAGCAGCCTAGGGAACAGGGGGGAATATGGCTACACCTTC. V is TRBV13 and J is TRBJ1-2, with TRBD1 matching 8 bases. From germline, CDR1 is PRHDT and CDR2 FYEKMQ (reference sequence). The CDR3 sequence is 15 residues long.

The chain is built from TRBV5-1 and TRBJ1-6, with D possibly being TRBD1 (5 bases). This CDR3 has 14 residues. Per germline, CDR1 SGHRS and CDR2 YFSETQ. Trimming took off 5 bases at V and 10 bases at J, with 16 bases between the two ends. CDR3 nucleotide sequence: TGCGCCAGCAGTCCGTCGGGGGACGGCTCACCCCTCCACTTT. Amino acid sequence: CASSPSGDGSPLHF.

The genes are TRBV2 and TRBJ2-2, with TRBD1 identical over 7 bases. The germline CDR1 and CDR2 sequences are SNHLY and FYNNEI. The CDR3 length is 16 residues. Unmatched junction bases numbered 7, after V lost 6 bases and J lost 0 bases. The CDR3 bases are TGTGCCAGCAGCCCCGGGACAGCAGCGAACACCGGGGAGCTGTTTTTT. Protein sequence: CASSPGTAANTGELFF.

V gene TRBV1 combines with J gene TRBJ2-3; TRBD2 was called by the table and not checked on the DNA. TRBV1 is shown as a pseudogene. This CDR3 region has 16 residues. The CDR3 DNA reads TGCACCAGCAGCCAAGATCGGGGGGCTTACACAGATACGCAGTATTTT. This codes for CTSSQDRGAYTDTQYF.

The rearrangement uses TRBV7-9 and TRBJ2-7; D possibly corresponds to TRBD2 (6 bases). The CDR3 has 12 amino acids. CDR1 SEHNR and CDR2 FQNEAQ come from the germline V gene (reference sequence). Trimming removed 10 bases from V and 0 bases from J, with 10 bases in between. CDR3 sequence: CAISGDSYEQYF. CDR3 sequence (DNA): TGTGCCATCTCGGGGGACTCCTACGAGCAGTACTTC.

This chain uses TRBV27 with TRBJ1-4; tentative D call: TRBD1 (5 bases). Trimming removed 5 bases at V and 4 bases at J, with 14 bases between. The CDR3 length is 15 residues. Per the germline V gene, CDR1 is MNHEY and CDR2 is SMNVEV (reference sequence). CDR3 in amino acids: CASSIKGWINEKLFF. For the CDR3, the DNA is TGTGCCAGCAGTATCAAGGGGTGGATTAATGAAAAACTGTTTTTT.

J is TRBJ1-1 and V is TRBV7-9; D is undetermined. Trimming stripped 5 bases from V and 7 bases from J, with 8 bases between. Germline assignment: CDR1 SEHNR and CDR2 FQNEAQ (reference sequence). The CDR3 consists of 11 residues. Written as DNA, the CDR3 is TGTGCCAGCAGCCCACAGCTTGAAGCTTTCTTT. Its translation: CASSPQLEAFF.

CDR3 region: CASSLGNSGVDQPQHF. The CDR3 DNA is TGCGCCAGCAGCTTGGGGAATTCAGGGGTGGACCAGCCCCAGCATTTT. The genes are TRBV5-1 and TRBJ1-5; possible D gene TRBD1, 6 bases. Germline assignment: CDR1 SGHRS and CDR2 YFSETQ. The CDR3 extends over 16 amino acids. Trimming took off 0 bases at V and 7 bases at J, with 17 bases between the two ends.

The chain links TRBV6-5 to TRBJ2-3, with 8 positions matching TRBD1. Germline V lookup: CDR1 MNHEY, CDR2 SVGAGI. This CDR3 spans 15 amino acids. Germline trimming cut 4 bases from V and 1 base from J; bases unmatched to any gene: 4. The CDR3 DNA reads as TGTGCCAGCAGTTTTGACAGGGGTCGCACAGATACGCAGTATTTT. It codes for CASSFDRGRTDTQYF.